The clone carrying this T cell receptor beta chain was recorded once. The antigen is not known. The CDR3 is 13 amino acids. Germline V lookup: CDR1 DFQATT, CDR2 SNEGSKA (reference sequence). V was clipped by 4 bases and J by 5 bases; unmatched bases: 7. The time point denotes: persistent/refractory GD, antithyroid drugs over 5 years with positive TRAb. PBMC-extracted RNA yielded the TCR library. The record originates from a study of regulatory T cells in long-lasting Graves disease. Study background: Persistent Graves' disease meant over 5 years of antithyroid drugs with positive TSH receptor antibodies. Study-wide points: Newly diagnosed patients had higher TCR diversity than persistent Graves' patients did.

HTBI primers from iRepertoire and Arm-PCR of CDR3 regions yielded the TCR beta libraries. One entry per CDR3 protein results from TCRdb running MiXCR on the multiplex PCR reads. The sample has hundreds of thousands of distinct CDR3 sequences, about a fifth seen once; the top ten hold 20% to 25%. The source material was peripheral blood mononuclear cells (PBMCs), sampled when the disease was refractory, from a patient treated with antithyroid drugs. This receptor was taken from a female donor with Graves disease. The rearrangement links TRBV20-1 to TRBJ2-5; 7 bases match TRBD2. The CDR3 coding sequence is TGCAGTGCTACCCTGGGGGGGTCCGAGACCCAGTACTTC. As protein: CSATLGGSETQYF.